The T cell receptor (beta chain) under discussion was sequenced for a study of blood T cells in healthy people across ages. Study results and limitations: Researchers deemed the diversity estimates from one million T cells underestimates.

The CDR3 has 11 residues. In germline, CDR1 is SEHNR, CDR2 FQNEAQ (reference sequence). Trimming shortened V by 10 bases and J by 9 bases, and 13 bases separated the two germline ends. This clonotype was seen a few times. What it recognizes is unknown. Primed by a sample-barcoded 5' primer and a J-beta primer mix, a second PCR proceeded for about 6 to 11 cycles. TCRdb ran MiXCR on the 5' RACE reads and lists one entry per CDR3 protein. The sample contains 600,000 to 800,000 distinct CDR3 sequences, under 25% of which appear only once. Sequencing was done on a sample of blood. V and J are TRBV7-9 and TRBJ1-5; D not certain. This receptor was identified in a man aged 65 to 85 in good health. CDR3 residues: CATSWGGPQHF. For the CDR3, the DNA is TGTGCCACCTCTTGGGGAGGGCCCCAGCATTTT.